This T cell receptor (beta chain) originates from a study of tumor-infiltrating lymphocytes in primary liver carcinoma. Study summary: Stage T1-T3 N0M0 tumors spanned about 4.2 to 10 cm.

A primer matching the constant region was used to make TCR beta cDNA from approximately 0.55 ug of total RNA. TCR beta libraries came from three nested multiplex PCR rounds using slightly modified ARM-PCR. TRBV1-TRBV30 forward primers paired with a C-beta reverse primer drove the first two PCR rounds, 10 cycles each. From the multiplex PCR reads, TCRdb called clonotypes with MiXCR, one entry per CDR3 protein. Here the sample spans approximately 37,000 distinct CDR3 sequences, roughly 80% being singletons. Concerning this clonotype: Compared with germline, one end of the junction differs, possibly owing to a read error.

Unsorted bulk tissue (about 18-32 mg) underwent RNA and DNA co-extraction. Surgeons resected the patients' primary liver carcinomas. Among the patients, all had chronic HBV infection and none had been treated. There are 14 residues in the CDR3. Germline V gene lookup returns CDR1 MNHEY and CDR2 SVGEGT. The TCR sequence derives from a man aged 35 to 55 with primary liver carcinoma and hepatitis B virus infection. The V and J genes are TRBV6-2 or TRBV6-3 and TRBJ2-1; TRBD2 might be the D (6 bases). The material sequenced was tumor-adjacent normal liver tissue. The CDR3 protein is CTSSYVGTAHEQSF. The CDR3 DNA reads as TGTACCAGCAGTTACGTTGGGACTGCCCATGAGCAGTCCTTC.